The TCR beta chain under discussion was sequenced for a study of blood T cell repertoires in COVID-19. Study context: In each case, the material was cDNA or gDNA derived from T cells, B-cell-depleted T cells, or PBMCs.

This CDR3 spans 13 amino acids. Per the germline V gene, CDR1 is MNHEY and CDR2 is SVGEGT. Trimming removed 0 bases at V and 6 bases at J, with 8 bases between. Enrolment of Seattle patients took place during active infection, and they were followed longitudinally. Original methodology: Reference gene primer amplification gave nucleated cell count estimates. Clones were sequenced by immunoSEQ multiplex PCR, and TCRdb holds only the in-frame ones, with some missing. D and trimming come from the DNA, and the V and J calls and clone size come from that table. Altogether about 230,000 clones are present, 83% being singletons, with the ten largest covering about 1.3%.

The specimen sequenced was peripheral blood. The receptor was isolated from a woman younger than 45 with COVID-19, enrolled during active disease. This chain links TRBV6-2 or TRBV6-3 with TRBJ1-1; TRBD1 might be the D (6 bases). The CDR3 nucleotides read TGTGCCAGCAGTTACTCCTCAGGGGCTGAAGCTTTCTTT. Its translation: CASSYSSGAEAFF.